Listed here are 30 T cell receptor beta chains from one sample, sequenced in a study of T cell responses to AZD1222 COVID-19 vaccine. The data were produced by immunoSEQ multiplex PCR, yet TCRdb's version contains in-frame clones alone and is incomplete. Of some 170,000 clones listed, around 94% are singletons. Sequenced here: peripheral blood, sampled on day 0 of AZD1222 vaccination. All receptors derive from an adult in good health.

The chain joins TRBV2 to TRBJ2-3; 7 nucleotides align to TRBD2. V dropped 5 bases and J dropped 6; count of bases not matched to a gene: 2. Germline lookup yields CDR1 SNHLY and CDR2 FYNNEI. The CDR3 sequence is 12 residues long. The CDR3 loop reads CASSTLADTQYF. In DNA form, the CDR3 reads TGTGCCAGCAGTACACTAGCGGATACGCAGTATTTT. The full variable domain, in which reference TRBV2 and TRBJ2-3 provide the parts outside the CDR3, is EPEVTQTPSHQVTQMGQEVILRCVPISNHLYFYWYRQILGQKVEFLVSFYNNEISEKSEIFDDQFSVERPDGSNFTLKIRSTKLEDSAMYFCASSTLADTQYFGPGTRLTVL.

For the CDR3, the DNA is TGTGCCAGCGGATCGGCCCAGGGTTTCTCCTACGAGCAGTACTTC. Its translation is CASGSAQGFSYEQYF. This chain connects TRBV2 to TRBJ2-7; D might be TRBD1 (5 bases). The CDR3 spans 15 residues. The germline V gene encodes CDR1 SNHLY and CDR2 FYNNEI. Between the trimmed V and J ends, which lost 8 bases and 0 bases, there was a span of 17 bases.

This clone was picked up one time. This sequence joins TRBV11-3 and TRBJ1-1; D is uncertain. V was trimmed by 4 bases and J by 6 bases, leaving 12 bases between them. Germline assignment: CDR1 SGHNT and CDR2 YENEEA. This CDR3 has 13 residues. As DNA, the CDR3 is TGTGCCAGCAGCTCCCGACCCGGGGCTGAAGCTTTCTTT. Residues: CASSSRPGAEAFF.

This chain uses TRBV18 with TRBJ2-1; D remains unclear. The CDR3 runs to 13 residues. Trimming removed 2 bases at V and 5 bases at J, with 7 bases between. Germline CDR1 and CDR2: KGHSH and LQKENI. DNA of the CDR3: TGTGCCAGCTCACCATACGCGGACAATGAGCAGTTCTTC. It is translated as CASSPYADNEQFF. Looking up the rest from reference TRBV18 and TRBJ2-1 gives the full variable domain: NAGVMQNPRHLVRRRGQEARLRCSPMKGHSHVYWYRQLPEEGLKFMVYLQKENIIDESGMPKERFSAEFPKEGPSILRIQQVVRGDSAAYFCASSPYADNEQFFGPGTRLTVL.

The rearrangement joins TRBV10-1 to TRBJ2-7; 13 bases line up with TRBD2. CDR1 and CDR2 from the germline V gene are WNHNN and SYGVQD (reference sequence). The ends lost 0 bases at V and 9 bases at J; junction bases unmatched: 5. The CDR3 has 15 residues. CDR3 nucleotides: TGCGCCAGCAGTGAGTCTGGACTAGCGGGAGAACGGCAGTACTTC. Translated: CASSESGLAGERQYF.

V and J are TRBV27 and TRBJ2-7; D not resolved. This CDR3 is 13 amino acids long. V gave up 4 bases and J gave up 7 bases, with 14 bases separating them. Per the germline V gene, CDR1 is MNHEY and CDR2 is SMNVEV (reference sequence). The CDR3 loop is CASSSMVLQEQYF. CDR3 coding DNA: TGTGCCAGCAGTTCGATGGTCTTACAGGAGCAGTACTTC.

The rearrangement joins TRBV6-1 to TRBJ2-7, with D unresolved. The length of the CDR3 is 13 residues. Germline V gene sequence: CDR1 MNHNS, CDR2 SASEGT. Between the trimmed V and J ends, which lost 1 base and 2 bases, there was a span of 6 bases. The CDR3 coding sequence is TGTGCCAGCAGTGAAGGGGCTACCTACGAGCAGTACTTC. Its translation is CASSEGATYEQYF.

The chain has TRBV15 and TRBJ1-1, with D tentatively TRBD1 (6 bases). Germline V CDR1 and CDR2: LNHNV, YYDKDF (reference sequence). This CDR3 has 15 amino acids. The germline V and J ends were trimmed by 7 bases and 5 bases, with 20 bases remaining between them. CDR3 protein: CATTGSGAGRTEAFF. The CDR3 DNA sequence: TGTGCCACCACGGGTTCAGGGGCCGGGAGAACTGAAGCTTTCTTT.

V gene TRBV29-1 combines with J gene TRBJ1-1; maybe TRBD1 (6 bases). Germline V gene lookup returns CDR1 SQVTM and CDR2 ANQGSEA. V was pared by 3 bases and J by 1 base, with 9 bases between. CDR3 length equals 13 residues. CDR3: CSVETQGNTEAFF. As DNA, the CDR3 is TGCAGCGTTGAGACACAGGGGAACACTGAAGCTTTCTTT.

The gene calls are TRBV20-1 and TRBJ2-5; no firm D call. V was clipped by 3 bases and J by 3 bases, with 11 bases between them. The CDR3 consists of 13 residues. Germline lookup yields CDR1 DFQATT and CDR2 SNEGSKA (reference sequence). CDR3 amino acids: CSASGGSKETQYF. The CDR3 bases are TGCAGTGCTAGTGGCGGTTCAAAAGAGACCCAGTACTTC.

The J gene is TRBJ2-7, the V gene TRBV11-2, with 9 bases lining up with TRBD2. The CDR3 totals 16 residues. V shed 1 base and J 3 bases; nucleotides not matched to a gene: 7. CDR1 and CDR2 from the germline V gene are SGHAT and FQNNGV. The CDR3 protein is CASSLASLAGLYEQYF. The DNA of the CDR3 is TGTGCCAGCAGCTTAGCTTCGCTAGCGGGACTCTACGAGCAGTACTTC. Looking up the rest from reference TRBV11-2 and TRBJ2-7 gives the full variable domain: EAGVAQSPRYKIIEKRQSVAFWCNPISGHATLYWYQQILGQGPKLLIQFQNNGVVDDSQLPKDRFSAERLKGVDSTLKIQPAKLEDSAVYLCASSLASLAGLYEQYFGPGTRLTVT.

In DNA, the CDR3 is TGTGCCAGCAGCCAAGATTTGAGCGGGACCTACGAGCAGTACTTC. This codes for CASSQDLSGTYEQYF. J is TRBJ2-7 and V is TRBV3-1 (or the pseudogene TRBV3-2), with 7 nucleotides matching TRBD2. Looked up from germline, CDR1 is LGHDT and CDR2 is YNNKEL (reference sequence). J gave up 2 bases and V 0 bases, and 4 bases lay outside the gene matches. CDR3 length: 15 residues.

J is TRBJ1-1 and V is TRBV6-1; D gene uncertain. V lost 2 bases and J 8 bases, leaving 15 bases between the germline ends. The CDR3 contains 14 residues. In germline, CDR1 is MNHNS, CDR2 SASEGT. The CDR3 sequence: CASSETTARAEAFF. The CDR3 coding sequence is TGTGCCAGCAGTGAAACAACAGCACGAGCAGAAGCTTTCTTT.

The rearrangement joins TRBV19 to TRBJ2-1, with 9 bases that match TRBD2. The V gene's germline CDR1 is LNHDA and CDR2 SQIVND (reference sequence). CDR3 size: 17 residues. V trimming: 1 base; J trimming: 2 bases; junction bases outside the gene matches: 6. This CDR3 is CASSIAWLAGTYNEQFF. In nucleotides, the CDR3 is TGTGCCAGTAGTATAGCGTGGCTAGCGGGAACCTACAATGAGCAGTTCTTC. Full variable domain (rest looked up from reference TRBV19 and TRBJ2-1): DGGITQSPKYLFRKEGQNVTLSCEQNLNHDAMYWYRQDPGQGLRLIYYSQIVNDFQKGDIAEGYSVSREKKESFPLTVTSAQKNPTAFYLCASSIAWLAGTYNEQFFGPGTRLTVL.

The chain recombines TRBV5-1 with TRBJ2-5; D assignment may be TRBD1 or TRBD2 (5 bases each). Per germline, CDR1 SGHRS and CDR2 YFSETQ. Trimming pared 0 bases from V and 2 bases from J, leaving 8 bases between. The CDR3 contains 14 residues. The CDR3 protein is CASSLGGPQETQYF. In DNA, the CDR3 is TGCGCCAGCAGCTTGGGGGGACCGCAAGAGACCCAGTACTTC.

The chain carries TRBV11-2 and TRBJ1-2, with no clear D. The CDR3 length is 16 residues. CDR1 is SGHAT, CDR2 FQNNGV, per germline. Trimming shortened V by 0 bases and J by 4 bases, and 15 bases separated the two germline ends. CDR3 loop: CASSLDGRGFGYGYTF. The CDR3 region has the DNA TGTGCCAGCAGCTTAGATGGGCGGGGATTCGGCTATGGCTACACCTTC.

The rearrangement links TRBV6-5 to TRBJ1-4; D ambiguous. The germline CDR1 and CDR2 sequences are MNHEY and SVGAGI. The V gene lost 8 bases and the J gene lost 0 bases, with 10 bases spanning the gap. This CDR3 is built from 14 residues. CDR3 sequence reads: CASQDRATNEKLFF. CDR3 sequence (DNA): TGTGCCAGCCAGGACCGTGCAACTAATGAAAAACTGTTTTTT.

As DNA, the CDR3 is TGTGCCAGCAGTGAAGCACTGGGCGGGAGGGTAACAGATACGCAGTATTTT. Amino acids: CASSEALGGRVTDTQYF. This chain links TRBV2 with TRBJ2-3; 9 bases agree with TRBD2. The CDR3 totals 17 residues. Looked up from germline, CDR1 is SNHLY and CDR2 is FYNNEI. V trimming: 0 bases; J trimming: 3 bases; junction bases outside the gene matches: 7.

J is TRBJ1-1 and V is TRBV7-9; D possibly corresponds to TRBD1 (5 bases). The CDR3 sequence is 15 residues long. From germline, CDR1 is SEHNR and CDR2 FQNEAQ (reference sequence). The V and J ends lost 4 bases and 0 bases respectively, with 12 bases between them. The CDR3 DNA follows: TGTGCCAGCAGCTACCCGGGACTTATGAACACTGAAGCTTTCTTT. It is translated as CASSYPGLMNTEAFF.

This clone is a singleton in its sample. This chain joins TRBV19 and TRBJ1-1; TRBD1 matches 8 bases. This CDR3 has 14 amino acids. The germline V gene has CDR1 LNHDA and CDR2 SQIVND (reference sequence). The V gene end was trimmed by 7 bases and the J gene end by 5 bases; junction bases not matched to a gene: 9. Here the CDR3 DNA reads TGTGCCAGTACCTTCCAGACAGGGGTTACTGAAGCTTTCTTT. Protein product: CASTFQTGVTEAFF.

The chain carries TRBV7-9 and TRBJ2-1; weak D call: TRBD1 (6 bases). CDR1 and CDR2 (germline): SEHNR, FQNEAQ (reference sequence). This CDR3 contains 16 residues. V lost 3 bases and J 5 bases, leaving 17 bases between the germline ends. The CDR3 region is CASSFADRLYNNEQFF. In DNA form, the CDR3 reads TGTGCCAGCAGCTTTGCCGACAGGCTATATAACAATGAGCAGTTCTTC.

CDR3 nucleotide sequence: TGTGCCAGCAGCTATTCATGGAGCTCCTACGAGCAGTACTTC. Amino acids: CASSYSWSSYEQYF. This chain connects TRBV3-1 (or the pseudogene TRBV3-2) to TRBJ2-7; no reliable D call. V dropped 5 bases and J dropped 0 bases, with 11 bases sitting between them. Germline V gene sequence: CDR1 LGHDT, CDR2 YNNKEL (reference sequence). This CDR3 comprises 14 residues.

The gene calls are TRBV2 and TRBJ1-4, with a possible D match to TRBD1 (5 bases). Per the germline V gene, CDR1 is SNHLY and CDR2 is FYNNEI. V shed 4 bases and J shed 5 bases, with 11 bases lying between them. This CDR3 is 14 amino acids long. The CDR3 nucleotides read TGTGCCAGCAGTGTCAGGGTGACAAATGAAAAACTGTTTTTT. It translates to CASSVRVTNEKLFF.

This chain connects TRBV30 to TRBJ2-7; D might be TRBD1 or TRBD2, each matching 5 bases. Per the germline V gene, CDR1 is GTSNPN and CDR2 is SVGIG (reference sequence). Trimming left V 3 bases short and J 7 bases short, with 22 bases between. The CDR3 contains 15 residues. The CDR3 sequence is CAWRGSPGPSCEQYF. The CDR3 bases are TGTGCCTGGAGAGGGTCGCCGGGACCCTCCTGTGAGCAGTACTTC.

The V and J genes are TRBV5-4 and TRBJ1-5, with TRBD1 matching over 8 bases. The CDR3 is 14 amino acids. Germline CDR1 SGHNT, CDR2 YYREEE (reference sequence). The V segment lost 3 bases and the J segment 7 bases; nucleotides outside the gene matches: 6. CDR3 sequence (DNA): TGTGCCAGCAGCTCAGGGGGCGCCGGGCAGCCCCAGCATTTT. This codes for CASSSGGAGQPQHF. Full variable domain (outside the CDR3, taken from reference TRBV5-4 and TRBJ1-5): ETGVTQSPTHLIKTRGQQVTLRCSSQSGHNTVSWYQQALGQGPQFIFQYYREEENGRGNFPPRFSGLQFPNYSSELNVNALELDDSALYLCASSSGGAGQPQHFGDGTRLSIL.

V is TRBV4-1 and J is TRBJ2-7; 10 bases are a match to TRBD2. Germline loops: CDR1 MGHRA, CDR2 YSYEKL. The J segment lost 1 base and the V segment lost 4 bases, leaving 4 bases of the junction unmatched. This CDR3 comprises 15 residues. The CDR3 DNA follows: TGCGCCAGCAGCCTCGGGACTAGCGCGTCCTACGAGCAGTACTTC. It specifies CASSLGTSASYEQYF.

This chain connects TRBV10-2 to TRBJ1-4; perhaps TRBD1 as D (5 bases). The CDR3 sequence is 14 residues long. Germline CDR1 and CDR2: WSHSY and SAAADI. V dropped 0 bases and J dropped 8 bases, with 10 bases sitting between them. The CDR3 loop reads CASSESTGDEKLFF. The CDR3 coding sequence is TGCGCCAGCAGTGAGTCTACGGGGGACGAAAAACTGTTTTTT.

V gene TRBV5-1 combines with J gene TRBJ1-2, with D unclear. Trimming removed 0 bases at V and 5 bases at J, with 8 bases between. There are 13 residues in the CDR3. In germline, CDR1 is SGHRS, CDR2 YFSETQ. The CDR3 region has the DNA TGCGCCAGCAGCTTGGCCTACGAGTATGGCTACACCTTC. This gives the protein CASSLAYEYGYTF.

The CDR3 coding sequence is TGTGCCAGCAGCTTAGGGGCGGGCTATGGCTACACCTTC. It codes for CASSLGAGYGYTF. This rearrangement joins TRBV7-8 to TRBJ1-2; D unresolved. With 1 base removed from V and 4 bases from J, the gap between germline ends came to 7 bases. The germline V gene encodes CDR1 SGHVS and CDR2 FQNEAQ. The CDR3 has 13 amino acids.

The rearrangement joins TRBV6-5 to TRBJ2-5; 11 bases are a match to TRBD2. The CDR3 runs to 15 residues. J was trimmed by 3 bases and V by 6 bases; bases with no gene match: 6. Per germline, CDR1 MNHEY and CDR2 SVGAGI. Here the CDR3 DNA reads TGTGCCAGCAGCCCACTAGCGGGGGCTAAAGAGACCCAGTACTTC. It yields the protein CASSPLAGAKETQYF.